This TCR beta chain was obtained from a study of T cells in Graves' hyperthyroidism and ophthalmopathy. Study summary: Blood was drawn when the patient was first diagnosed and still untreated. General study points: Most expanded thyroid clonotypes above 0.001 also appeared in blood.

There are many counts of this clonotype. Its specificity is unknown. Deletions cut 5 bases from V and 0 bases from J, with 20 bases between. The CDR3 covers 17 residues. In germline, CDR1 is MNHNS, CDR2 SASEGT. It was RNA transcripts that yielded the amplified TCR beta CDR3 regions. HTBI primers were the set used in a first-round RT-PCR of the TCR CDR3. TCRdb reprocessed the multiplex PCR reads via MiXCR and lists one record per CDR3 protein. The repertoire holds 550,000 to 600,000 distinct CDR3 sequences, with 12% to 15% as singletons. V gene TRBV6-1 combines with J gene TRBJ2-7; D not resolved. The sequencing input was blood. This clonotype was sampled from a woman between 18 and 29 years old with Graves' ophthalmopathy. The CDR3 loop reads CASSYAAHYSSSYEQYF. In DNA form, the CDR3 reads TGTGCCAGCAGTTACGCGGCTCACTACTCGTCCTCCTACGAGCAGTACTTC.